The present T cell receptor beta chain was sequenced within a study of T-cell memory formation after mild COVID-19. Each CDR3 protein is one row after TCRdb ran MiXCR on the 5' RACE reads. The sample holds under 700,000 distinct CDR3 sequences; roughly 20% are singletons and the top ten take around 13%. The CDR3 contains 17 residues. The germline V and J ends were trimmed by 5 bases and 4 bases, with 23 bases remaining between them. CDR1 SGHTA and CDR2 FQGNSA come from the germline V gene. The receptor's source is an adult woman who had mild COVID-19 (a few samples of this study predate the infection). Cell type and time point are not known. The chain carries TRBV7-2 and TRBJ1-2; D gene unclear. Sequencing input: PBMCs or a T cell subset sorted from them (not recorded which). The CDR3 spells CASSPRAKFLTSYGYTF. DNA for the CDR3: TGTGCCAGCAGCCCAAGGGCTAAGTTCCTCACAAGCTATGGCTACACCTTC. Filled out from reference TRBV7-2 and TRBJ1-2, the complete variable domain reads GAGVSQSPSNKVTEKGKDVELRCDPISGHTALYWYRQSLGQGLEFLIYFQGNSAPDKSGLPSDRFSAERTGGSVSTLTIQRTQQEDSAVYLCASSPRAKFLTSYGYTFGSGTRLTVV.